This T cell receptor (beta chain) was found in a study of T-cell memory formation after mild COVID-19. General study findings and limits: Some clones that responded were present in memory (sampled pre-infection), which suggests cross-reactive memory joined.

Trimming removed 3 bases from V and 6 bases from J, with 6 bases in between. Germline CDR1 is WSHSY and CDR2 is SAAADI. CDR3 length: 11 amino acids. This clonotype was counted many times. Its target is unknown. 5'RACE primed from the constant segment yielded TCR alpha and TCR beta cDNA libraries bearing sample barcodes and UMIs. TCRdb processed the 5' RACE reads anew with MiXCR; each CDR3 protein has one entry. The sample lists 250,000 to 300,000 distinct CDR3 sequences; about 16% were seen once. The origin of this receptor is a man aged 18-30 years who had mild COVID-19 (a few samples of this study predate the infection). Cell type and time point are not known. This chain joins TRBV10-2 and TRBJ2-7; D not certain. What was sequenced was PBMCs or a T cell subset sorted from them (not recorded which). CDR3 DNA: TGCGCCAGCAGTGAAGGTAGCGAGCAGTACGTC. Translated: CASSEGSEQYV.